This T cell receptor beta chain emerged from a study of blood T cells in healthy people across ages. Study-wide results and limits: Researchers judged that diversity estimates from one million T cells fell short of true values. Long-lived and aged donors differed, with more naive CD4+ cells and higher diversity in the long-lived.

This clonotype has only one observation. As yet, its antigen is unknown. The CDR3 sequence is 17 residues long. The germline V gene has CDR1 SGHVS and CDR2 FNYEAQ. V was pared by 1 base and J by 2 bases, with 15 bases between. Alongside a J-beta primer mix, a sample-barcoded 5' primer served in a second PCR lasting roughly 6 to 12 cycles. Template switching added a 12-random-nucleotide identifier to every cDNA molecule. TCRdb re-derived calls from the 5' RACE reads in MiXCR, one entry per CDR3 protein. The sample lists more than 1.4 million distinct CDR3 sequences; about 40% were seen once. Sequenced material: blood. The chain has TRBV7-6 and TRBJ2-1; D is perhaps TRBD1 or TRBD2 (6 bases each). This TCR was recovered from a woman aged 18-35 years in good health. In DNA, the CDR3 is TGTGCCAGCAGCTTAGAAGGATCGGGGGCCCCCTACAATGAGCAGTTCTTC. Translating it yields CASSLEGSGAPYNEQFF.